The 20 T cell receptor beta chains given below trace back to one sample, sequenced in a study of tumor and adjacent non-tumor tissue in lung cancer. RNA was extracted from bulk tissue without any cell sorting. The normal lung tissue was taken more than 3 cm from the tumor edge. TCRbeta libraries were built with three rounds of nested PCR, modified from ARM-PCR. MiXCR, applied by TCRdb to the multiplex PCR reads, yields one record per CDR3 protein. The repertoire holds 81,000 or so distinct CDR3 sequences, with approximately 81% as singletons. Sequenced sample: distant non-tumor lung tissue. The source of these receptors is a man between 60 and 75 years old with non-small cell lung cancer.

This clonotype appeared many times. V is TRBV6-1 and J is TRBJ1-6, with D unclear. V shed 4 bases and J shed 4 bases, with 8 bases lying between them. The length of the CDR3 is 14 residues. The germline gives CDR1 MNHNS, CDR2 SASEGT. The CDR3 bases are TGTGCCAGCAGTGCAGGACCTTATAATTCACCCCTCCACTTT. As protein: CASSAGPYNSPLHF.

The rearrangement links TRBV11-2 to TRBJ2-7; 8 bases match TRBD1. From germline, CDR1 is SGHAT and CDR2 FQNNGV. V lost 5 bases, J lost 2 bases, and 8 bases stayed unmatched. The length of the CDR3 is 15 residues. The CDR3 protein is CASSARTGRTYEQYF. The CDR3 DNA follows: TGTGCCAGCAGCGCCAGGACAGGGCGCACCTACGAGCAGTACTTC.

This clonotype was observed a single time. The CDR3 ends on some other residue instead of the conserved phenylalanine or tryptophan, so this is likely a read error. V usage is TRBV12-3 or TRBV12-4 and J usage is TRBJ2-7; D is ambiguous. CDR3 size: 11 residues. The CDR3: CTRSLYDEQYL. The CDR3 bases are TGTACCAGGAGTTTATACGACGAGCAGTACTTA.

Comment on this clonotype: One end of the junction fails to match germline, which may point to a read error. The chain uses TRBV20-1 and TRBJ1-1; D not resolved. There are 14 residues in the CDR3. From germline, CDR1 is DFQATT and CDR2 SNEGSKA (reference sequence). CDR3: CSTRAGRPNTAAFF. Here the CDR3 DNA reads TGCAGTACTAGAGCGGGAAGACCAAACACTGCAGCTTTCTTT.

The count of this clonotype is one. The conserved phenylalanine or tryptophan is not found at the CDR3 terminus, so this likely reflects a read error. Because the CDR3's place on the DNA is in doubt, the DNA is left out and the CDR3 is given as listed by TCRdb. V gene TRBV13 combines with J gene TRBJ2-5; TRBD2 is the table's D call and was not checked against the DNA. CDR1 and CDR2 (germline): PRHDT, FYEKMQ (reference sequence). Counting both end residues, the CDR3 totals 14 amino acids. The CDR3 reads CARTTSGRSRDPVL.

With regard to this clonotype: Because it lacks the conserved phenylalanine or tryptophan at the end, this CDR3 is likely a read error. The chain carries TRBV4-1 and TRBJ2-1; D ambiguous. V was cut by 2 bases and J by 7 bases, with 3 bases left in between. CDR1 MGHRA and CDR2 YSYEKL come from the germline V gene. This CDR3 comprises 11 residues. Here the CDR3 reads CASSQMNEQFV. Here the CDR3 DNA reads TGCGCCAGCAGCCAAATGAATGAGCAGTTCGTC.

This clonotype was recorded a few times. The chain couples TRBV7-9 to TRBJ2-5; either TRBD1 or TRBD2 may supply D (6 bases each). Germline lookup yields CDR1 SEHNR and CDR2 FQNEAQ (reference sequence). The CDR3 has 12 residues. Trimming removed 7 bases from V and 3 bases from J, with 9 bases in between. The CDR3 sequence is CASNREEETQYF. The CDR3 DNA sequence: TGTGCCAGCAACAGGGAGGAAGAGACCCAGTACTTC.

CDR3 in amino acids: CASSLAMGETQYF. DNA of the CDR3: TGTGCCAGCAGCTTAGCGATGGGGGAGACCCAGTACTTC. The chain links TRBV11-1 to TRBJ2-5, with no clear D. Trimming took 0 bases from V and 5 from J, leaving 7 bases between them. From germline, CDR1 is SGHAT and CDR2 FQDESV (reference sequence). The CDR3 spans 13 residues. Based on the CDR3 plus reference TRBV11-1 and TRBJ2-5, the full variable domain is EAEVAQSPRYKITEKSQAVAFWCDPISGHATLYWYRQILGQGPELLVQFQDESVVDDSQLPKDRFSAERLKGVDSTLKIQPAELGDSAMYLCASSLAMGETQYFGPGTRLLVL.

V usage is TRBV7-2 and J usage is TRBJ2-3; 9 bases fit TRBD2. Germline trimming cut 5 bases from V and 2 bases from J; bases unmatched to any gene: 2. The CDR3 consists of 14 residues. Germline V lookup: CDR1 SGHTA, CDR2 FQGNSA. The CDR3 reads CASSPSGVTDTQYF. CDR3 DNA sequence: TGTGCCAGCAGCCCTAGCGGGGTCACAGATACGCAGTATTTT.

As regards this clonotype: One end of the junction varies from germline; a read error may be responsible. The chain is built from TRBV29-1 and TRBJ2-1; 7 nucleotides match TRBD2. The CDR3 sequence is 14 residues long. Germline V gene data show CDR1 as SQVTM and CDR2 as ANQGSEA. The CDR3 sequence: CSVPGLTDLREQLF. DNA for the CDR3: TGCAGCGTCCCGGGACTAACGGACCTCCGGGAGCAGTTATTC.

A few counts support this clonotype. Since a much larger clone is just one base distant, this may be a read error. The chain uses TRBV20-1 and TRBJ2-7, with 7 bases fitting TRBD1. CDR1 DFQATT and CDR2 SNEGSKA come from the germline V gene (reference sequence). The V and J ends lost 2 bases and 3 bases, in that order; junction bases with no gene match: 4. This CDR3 region has 13 residues. CDR3 residues: CSARWTGVYEQYF. In DNA, the CDR3 is TGCAGTGCTAGATGGACAGGAGTCTACGAGCAGTACTTC.

The J gene is TRBJ1-1, the V gene TRBV19; D is unclear. V lost 7 bases and J 4 bases, leaving 19 bases between the germline ends. This CDR3 has 15 residues. CDR1 and CDR2 (germline): LNHDA, SQIVND (reference sequence). The CDR3 is CASTTREARVTEAFF. DNA for the CDR3: TGTGCCAGTACCACCAGAGAGGCGCGGGTCACTGAAGCTTTCTTT. The entire variable domain, with the rest obtained from reference TRBV19 and TRBJ1-1, is as follows: DGGITQSPKYLFRKEGQNVTLSCEQNLNHDAMYWYRQDPGQGLRLIYYSQIVNDFQKGDIAEGYSVSREKKESFPLTVTSAQKNPTAFYLCASTTREARVTEAFFGQGTRLTVV.

This clonotype was observed many times. The J gene is TRBJ1-4, the V gene TRBV6-1, with D possibly being TRBD1 (5 bases). Germline-derived CDR1 and CDR2 are MNHNS and SASEGT. Trimming took off 6 bases at V and 8 bases at J, with 22 bases between the two ends. The CDR3 runs 16 residues. This CDR3 reads CASRSGTSSWSEKLFF. The CDR3, as DNA: TGTGCCAGCAGGTCCGGGACCTCGAGCTGGAGCGAAAAACTGTTTTTT.

Remarks on this clonotype: With a much larger clone just one base away, this may be a read error. The chain couples TRBV20-1 to TRBJ2-5; no clear D. Trimming stripped 4 bases from V and 3 bases from J, with 18 bases between. The CDR3 covers 15 residues. CDR1 and CDR2 from the germline V gene are DFQATT and SNEGSKA (reference sequence). This CDR3 reads CSAKGERYIKETQYF. The CDR3 DNA reads TGCAGTGCTAAAGGTGAACGATATATTAAAGAGACCCAGTACTTC.

A word on this clonotype: At one end, the junction sequence differs from germline, possibly due to a read error. This chain joins TRBV11-3 and TRBJ1-1, with D unclear. Germline assignment: CDR1 SGHNT and CDR2 YENEEA. This CDR3 spans 18 amino acids. The CDR3 coding sequence is TGTGCCAGCAGCTTAACGCCAAGTCTGTATGGTCGGAACGCTGAAGCTTTCTTT. Its protein product is CASSLTPSLYGRNAEAFF. Filled out from reference TRBV11-3 and TRBJ1-1, the complete variable domain reads EAGVVQSPRYKIIEKKQPVAFWCNPISGHNTLYWYLQNLGQGPELLIRYENEEAVDDSQLPKDRFSAERLKGVDSTLKIQPAELGDSAVYLCASSLTPSLYGRNAEAFFGQGTRLTVV.

To note about this clonotype: A much more abundant neighbour one base away suggests this may be a read error. The chain carries TRBV5-6 and TRBJ1-5; no reliable D call. The CDR3 has 15 amino acids. V lost 6 bases and J lost 2, with 15 bases in between. Germline V gives CDR1 SGHDT, CDR2 YYEEEE. CDR3 residues: CASTLIGSGNQPQHF. The DNA of the CDR3 is TGTGCCAGCACCTTAATAGGGAGCGGCAATCAGCCCCAGCATTTT.

Details on this clonotype: Compared with germline, one end of the junction differs, possibly owing to a read error. The chain is built from TRBV11-3 and TRBJ1-1, with unresolved D. Germline assignment: CDR1 SGHNT and CDR2 YENEEA. CDR3 length: 14 residues. The CDR3 loop reads CAASSHGRQTEVFF. The CDR3 region has the DNA TGTGCCGCCAGCTCGCACGGACGGCAAACTGAAGTTTTCTTT.

Details on this clonotype: Being one base from a much bigger clone, this may be a read error. The gene calls are TRBV5-8 and TRBJ2-2; either TRBD1 or TRBD2 may fit D (5 bases each). Germline CDR1 reads SGHTS; CDR2 reads YDEGEE. V was trimmed by 1 base and J by 1 base, leaving 8 bases between them. The CDR3 has 15 residues. Written as DNA, the CDR3 is TGTGCCAGCAGCTTGCTGGGGGAGAACACCGGGGAGCTGTTTTTT. This gives the protein CASSLLGENTGELFF.

J is TRBJ2-7 and V is TRBV6-6; 7 positions match TRBD1. The CDR3 is 16 amino acids. In germline, CDR1 is MNHNY, CDR2 SVGAGI (reference sequence). The ends lost 0 bases at V and 7 bases at J; junction bases unmatched: 12. The CDR3 is CASSYSQGRGNQEQYF. The CDR3, as DNA: TGTGCCAGCAGTTACTCGCAGGGCAGGGGGAATCAAGAGCAGTACTTC.

Worth noting for this clonotype: One end of the junction does not line up with germline, which may come from a read error. The rearrangement links TRBV20-1 to TRBJ2-7; 7 nucleotides agree with TRBD1. This CDR3 is 13 amino acids long. Germline V lookup: CDR1 DFQATT, CDR2 SNEGSKA (reference sequence). As DNA, the CDR3 is TGCAATGCTACCGGGACAGCCTCCTACGAGCAGTACTTC. Amino acid sequence: CNATGTASYEQYF.